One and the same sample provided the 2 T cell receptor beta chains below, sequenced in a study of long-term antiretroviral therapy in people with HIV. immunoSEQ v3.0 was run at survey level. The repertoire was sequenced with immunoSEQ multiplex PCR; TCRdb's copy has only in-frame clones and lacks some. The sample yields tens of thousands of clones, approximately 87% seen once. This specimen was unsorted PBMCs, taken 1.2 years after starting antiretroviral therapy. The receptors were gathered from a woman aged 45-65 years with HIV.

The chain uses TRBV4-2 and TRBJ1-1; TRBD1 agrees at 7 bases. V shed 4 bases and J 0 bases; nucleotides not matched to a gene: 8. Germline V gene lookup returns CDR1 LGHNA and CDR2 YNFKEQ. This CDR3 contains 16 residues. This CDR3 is CASSLGDSRMNTEAFF. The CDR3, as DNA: TGTGCCAGCAGCCTCGGGGACAGCCGGATGAACACTGAAGCTTTCTTT.

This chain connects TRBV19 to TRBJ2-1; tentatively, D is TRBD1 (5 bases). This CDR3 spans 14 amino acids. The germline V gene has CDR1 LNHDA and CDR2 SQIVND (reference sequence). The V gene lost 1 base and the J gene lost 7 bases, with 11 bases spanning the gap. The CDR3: CASSIVQGWNEQFF. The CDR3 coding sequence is TGTGCCAGTAGTATAGTTCAGGGTTGGAATGAGCAGTTCTTC.